These 27 T cell receptor beta chains originate from one sample sequenced in a study of blood T cell repertoires in COVID-19. Method: immunoSEQ multiplex PCR; TCRdb's copy keeps in-frame clones and lacks some. The sample carries some 520,000 clones, nearly 90% recorded once. The sample was peripheral blood. All receptors come from a man aged 18 to 30 with COVID-19, enrolled during active disease.

This chain uses TRBV9 with TRBJ2-1; 7 nucleotides agree with TRBD1. CDR1 is SGDLS, CDR2 YYNGEE, per germline. V dropped 3 bases and J dropped 7; count of bases not matched to a gene: 4. The CDR3 sequence is 13 residues long. CDR3: CASSGIQGNEQFF. DNA for the CDR3: TGTGCCAGCAGCGGAATACAGGGGAATGAGCAGTTCTTC.

This rearrangement joins TRBV24-1 to TRBJ2-1; 8 nucleotides match TRBD2. This CDR3 spans 12 amino acids. Germline CDR1 reads KGHDR; CDR2 reads SFDVKD. V lost 9 bases and J lost 6; bases outside the gene matches: 3. CDR3 nucleotide sequence: TGTGCCACCCGGGGGGGAATCAATGAGCAGTTCTTC. As protein: CATRGGINEQFF.

This clone occurred once. The V and J genes are TRBV6-6 and TRBJ1-1, with TRBD1 as a possible D gene (5 bases). The germline CDR1 and CDR2 sequences are MNHNY and SVGAGI (reference sequence). With 0 bases removed from V and 4 bases from J, the gap between germline ends came to 12 bases. The length of the CDR3 is 15 residues. The DNA of the CDR3 is TGTGCCAGCAGTTACTCAGAAGGGGCGCGCACTGAAGCTTTCTTT. It codes for CASSYSEGARTEAFF.

Remarks on this clone: This specimen includes other DNA sequences encoding the same CDR3. The V and J genes are TRBV19 and TRBJ2-5; D is uncertain. Trimming left V 5 bases short and J 2 bases short, with 9 bases between. Germline V gene sequence: CDR1 LNHDA, CDR2 SQIVND (reference sequence). The CDR3 contains 13 residues. CDR3 bases: TGTGCCAGTAGTGCAGGATTACAAGAGACCCAGTACTTC. Amino acid sequence: CASSAGLQETQYF.

The genes are TRBV21-1 and TRBJ2-7; the table's D call TRBD1 went unverified against the DNA. TRBV21-1 is a recognized pseudogene. The CDR3 has 16 amino acids. CDR3 DNA sequence: TGTGCCAGCAGTCGGGGTACCGACAGGCACTCCTACGAGCAGTACTTC. Translating it yields CASSRGTDRHSYEQYF.

This sequence joins TRBV5-1 and TRBJ1-1; D unresolved. Trimming stripped 0 bases from V and 1 base from J, with 13 bases between. Germline V gene lookup returns CDR1 SGHRS and CDR2 YFSETQ. The CDR3 sequence is 16 residues long. The CDR3 loop is CASSLAVGSRNTEAFF. The CDR3 nucleotides are TGCGCCAGCAGCTTGGCGGTTGGGAGCAGGAACACTGAAGCTTTCTTT.

The V call is TRBV7-8, the J call TRBJ2-1; 11 nucleotides agree with TRBD2. The ends lost 1 base at V and 2 bases at J; junction bases unmatched: 1. Germline loops: CDR1 SGHVS, CDR2 FQNEAQ. The CDR3 extends over 16 amino acids. CDR3 coding DNA: TGTGCCAGCAGCTTAGAACTAGCGGGAGCCTACAATGAGCAGTTCTTC. Its translation is CASSLELAGAYNEQFF.

This sequence joins TRBV5-6 and TRBJ1-4; D might be TRBD1 (5 bases). CDR1 is SGHDT and CDR2 is YYEEEE in the germline V gene. Deletions cut 2 bases from V and 8 bases from J, with 13 bases between. The CDR3 is 14 amino acids. The CDR3 reads CASSFQGGGEKLFF. CDR3 in DNA: TGTGCCAGCAGCTTTCAGGGCGGTGGCGAAAAACTGTTTTTT. The whole variable domain, filled in from reference TRBV5-6 and TRBJ1-4, reads DAGVTQSPTHLIKTRGQQVTLRCSPKSGHDTVSWYQQALGQGPQFIFQYYEEEERQRGNFPDRFSGHQFPNYSSELNVNALLLGDSALYLCASSFQGGGEKLFFGSGTQLSVL.

The CDR3 DNA reads TGCGCCAGCAGCTGGGGGGGTACGGGAGGAGAGGAGACCCAGTACTTC. The encoded protein is CASSWGGTGGEETQYF. The chain recombines TRBV5-1 with TRBJ2-5; 7 bases align to TRBD2. Trimming at V came to 3 bases and at J to 5 bases, leaving 13 bases not matched to a gene. CDR3 length: 16 amino acids. Germline V gene lookup returns CDR1 SGHRS and CDR2 YFSETQ.

This chain links TRBV2 with TRBJ2-3, with 8 nucleotides matching TRBD2. Looked up from germline, CDR1 is SNHLY and CDR2 is FYNNEI. With 6 bases clipped from V and 1 base from J, the junction kept 9 bases outside the gene matches. This CDR3 comprises 16 residues. The CDR3 here is CASRDPLADRTDTQYF. The CDR3 region has the DNA TGTGCCAGCAGAGACCCACTAGCGGACCGCACAGATACGCAGTATTTT.

This clone was seen once. The chain carries TRBV5-1 and TRBJ2-2; 7 bases are a match to TRBD1. The CDR3 is made up of 19 amino acids. Germline lookup yields CDR1 SGHRS and CDR2 YFSETQ. After removal of 4 bases from V and 4 bases from J, the junction contained 19 bases not matched to a gene. CDR3 nucleotide sequence: TGCGCCAGCAGCCGATTAGACAGAGGGGGCGTTTACGTCACCGGGGAGCTGTTTTTT. This sequence encodes CASSRLDRGGVYVTGELFF.

V usage is TRBV2 and J usage is TRBJ2-4; D ambiguous. The CDR3 is made up of 10 amino acids. Looked up from germline, CDR1 is SNHLY and CDR2 is FYNNEI. Trimming took 6 bases from V and 8 from J, leaving 5 bases between them. The CDR3 coding sequence is TGTGCCAGCAGAACGGACATTCAGTACTTC. It specifies CASRTDIQYF.

The CDR3 sequence is CASRRTSGTTGELFF. Written as DNA, the CDR3 is TGTGCCAGCAGGAGGACTAGCGGGACAACCGGGGAGCTGTTTTTT. The J gene is TRBJ2-2, the V gene TRBV2; 12 nucleotides agree with TRBD2. V lost 6 bases to trimming and J lost 5 bases; unmatched junction nucleotides: 4. The V gene's germline CDR1 is SNHLY and CDR2 FYNNEI. This CDR3 region has 15 residues.

In its sample, this clone was seen a few times. The chain is built from TRBV6-5 and TRBJ2-7; D might be TRBD2 (6 bases). CDR1 and CDR2 from the germline V gene are MNHEY and SVGAGI. CDR3 length equals 15 residues. V was trimmed by 7 bases and J by 0 bases, leaving 16 bases between them. The CDR3 bases are TGTGCCAGCAACCCCGGGGGTAGCGGCTCCTACGAGCAGTACTTC. As protein: CASNPGGSGSYEQYF.

The chain has TRBV27 and TRBJ2-3, with D possibly TRBD2 on 6 matching bases. The CDR3 runs 14 residues. Germline-derived CDR1 and CDR2 are MNHEY and SMNVEV (reference sequence). V gave up 5 bases and J gave up 9 bases, with 18 bases separating them. The CDR3 DNA follows: TGTGCCAGCAGTCGGAGGGCCGCATGGTGGACGCAGTATTTT. Translation: CASSRRAAWWTQYF.

The CDR3 DNA reads TGTGCCAGCAGCTTCAAGAGCGGGGGGGCCGATGAGCAGTTCTTC. It is translated as CASSFKSGGADEQFF. V is TRBV7-8 and J is TRBJ2-1; 10 bases align to TRBD2. J gave up 8 bases and V 3 bases, and 7 bases lay outside the gene matches. The CDR3 sequence is 15 residues long. CDR1 and CDR2 from the germline V gene are SGHVS and FQNEAQ.

Comments on this clone: At the DNA level, this CDR3 is encoded by other sequences in the same sample as well. The V gene is TRBV5-4, the J gene TRBJ2-1; 7 bases map to TRBD2. Germline loops: CDR1 SGHNT, CDR2 YYREEE (reference sequence). V trimming: 0 bases; J trimming: 0 bases; junction bases outside the gene matches: 3. The CDR3 covers 16 residues. Written as DNA, the CDR3 is TGTGCCAGCAGCTTGGCGCCTAGCGGCTCCTACAATGAGCAGTTCTTC. This sequence encodes CASSLAPSGSYNEQFF. The whole variable domain, remainder taken from reference TRBV5-4 and TRBJ2-1, is ETGVTQSPTHLIKTRGQQVTLRCSSQSGHNTVSWYQQALGQGPQFIFQYYREEENGRGNFPPRFSGLQFPNYSSELNVNALELDDSALYLCASSLAPSGSYNEQFFGPGTRLTVL.

This sequence joins TRBV2 and TRBJ1-5; 7 nucleotides agree with TRBD1. CDR3 size: 14 residues. Per the germline V gene, CDR1 is SNHLY and CDR2 is FYNNEI. V lost 6 bases, J lost 2 bases, and 4 bases stayed unmatched. For the CDR3, the DNA is TGTGCCAGCAGGAAAGGGGGCGGCAATCAGCCCCAGCATTTT. The encoded protein is CASRKGGGNQPQHF.

The chain carries TRBV4-1 and TRBJ1-6, with a weak D call TRBD1 (6 bases). CDR1 and CDR2 from the germline V gene are MGHRA and YSYEKL. Trimming stripped 1 base from V and 8 bases from J, with 15 bases between. CDR3 length: 16 residues. This chain's CDR3 is CASSQGPGTNHSPLHF. The CDR3 DNA follows: TGCGCCAGCAGCCAAGGGCCAGGGACAAACCATTCACCCCTCCACTTT.

The chain employs TRBV19 and TRBJ2-1, with TRBD2 matching over 10 bases. The CDR3 has 13 amino acids. V gave up 6 bases and J gave up 10 bases; unmatched junction bases: 6. Germline CDR1 LNHDA, CDR2 SQIVND (reference sequence). The CDR3 is CASRLAGAREQFF. In DNA form, the CDR3 reads TGTGCCAGTAGGCTAGCGGGAGCGAGAGAGCAGTTCTTC.

The gene calls are TRBV5-4 and TRBJ1-2, with TRBD1 identical over 8 bases. Trimming removed 4 bases from V and 2 bases from J; junction bases left unmatched: 4. This CDR3 contains 14 residues. Looked up from germline, CDR1 is SGHNT and CDR2 is YYREEE (reference sequence). In nucleotides, the CDR3 is TGTGCCAGCAGCGTGGGACAGGCAAACTATGGCTACACCTTC. This encodes CASSVGQANYGYTF.

This clone turned up a few times. The chain has TRBV12-3 or TRBV12-4 and TRBJ1-1; TRBD1 is a possible D gene (6 bases). CDR3 length: 12 residues. V shed 7 bases and J shed 3 bases, with 9 bases lying between them. This chain's CDR3 is CASKGHDTEAFF. DNA for the CDR3: TGTGCCAGCAAGGGACACGACACTGAAGCTTTCTTT.

This chain joins TRBV7-8 and TRBJ2-7, with D maybe TRBD1 (6 bases). V was trimmed by 6 bases and J by 2 bases, leaving 11 bases between them. The CDR3 sequence is 13 residues long. Germline V gene data show CDR1 as SGHVS and CDR2 as FQNEAQ. DNA for the CDR3: TGTGCCAGCAGGAAGGGGGATGCCTACGAGCAGTACTTC. It yields the protein CASRKGDAYEQYF. Looking up the rest from reference TRBV7-8 and TRBJ2-7 gives the full variable domain: GAGVSQSPRYKVAKRGQDVALRCDPISGHVSLFWYQQALGQGPEFLTYFQNEAQLDKSGLPSDRFFAERPEGSVSTLKIQRTQQEDSAVYLCASRKGDAYEQYFGPGTRLTVT.

The J gene is TRBJ2-7, the V gene TRBV5-4; 9 bases align to TRBD1. The CDR3 sequence is 14 residues long. The V gene end was trimmed by 4 bases and the J gene end by 5 bases; junction bases not matched to a gene: 7. Germline V gene data show CDR1 as SGHNT and CDR2 as YYREEE (reference sequence). The CDR3 coding sequence is TGTGCCAGCAGCATCGACAGGGGGAGGCACGAGCAGTACTTC. It translates to CASSIDRGRHEQYF.

The rearrangement joins TRBV29-1 to TRBJ1-1; unclear D gene. Germline V gene data show CDR1 as SQVTM and CDR2 as ANQGSEA. CDR3 length: 13 residues. Trimming removed 1 base at V and 7 bases at J, with 13 bases between. CDR3 residues: CSVEGQIQVEAFF. The CDR3 DNA reads as TGCAGCGTTGAAGGGCAAATCCAAGTTGAAGCTTTCTTT.

The CDR3 DNA reads as TGCGCCAGCGGCGGGGGGGCGTACCAAGAGACCCAGTACTTC. Translation: CASGGGAYQETQYF. The chain recombines TRBV5-1 with TRBJ2-5; 9 bases map to TRBD2. Per the germline V gene, CDR1 is SGHRS and CDR2 is YFSETQ. The CDR3 has 14 residues. With 7 bases clipped from V and 0 bases from J, the junction kept 4 bases outside the gene matches.

The chain joins TRBV28 to TRBJ2-5; 8 positions agree with TRBD1. V was clipped by 8 bases and J by 6 bases; unmatched bases: 17. Germline assignment: CDR1 MDHEN and CDR2 SYDVKM. The CDR3 covers 16 residues. CDR3 region: CASSLPGGGPVKTQYF. The CDR3 DNA follows: TGTGCCAGCTCACTCCCAGGGGGCGGACCCGTAAAGACCCAGTACTTC.